The T cell receptor (beta chain) described here comes from a study of T-cell memory formation after mild COVID-19. Turning to the study itself: Largely, the TCR clusters proved donor specific.

V was trimmed by 3 bases and J by 7 bases, leaving 19 bases between them. Looked up from germline, CDR1 is LGHNA and CDR2 is YNFKEQ. CDR3 size: 15 residues. Constant-segment-primed 5'RACE gave TCR alpha and TCR beta cDNA libraries with sample barcodes and UMIs. A single record per CDR3 protein comes from TCRdb applying MiXCR to the 5' RACE reads. The top ten clones hold 2.4% of a sample with about 190,000 distinct CDR3 sequences, about 17% of them seen once. This clonotype appeared many times. This receptor was obtained from an adult woman who had mild COVID-19 (a few samples of this study predate the infection). Cell type and time point are not known. The sequencing sample was made of PBMCs or a T cell subset sorted from them (not recorded which). The chain recombines TRBV4-2 with TRBJ2-7; TRBD2 might be the D (6 bases). The CDR3 loop is CASSHLGRESGEQYF. CDR3 coding DNA: TGTGCCAGCAGCCACCTGGGCCGGGAGTCGGGGGAGCAGTACTTC.